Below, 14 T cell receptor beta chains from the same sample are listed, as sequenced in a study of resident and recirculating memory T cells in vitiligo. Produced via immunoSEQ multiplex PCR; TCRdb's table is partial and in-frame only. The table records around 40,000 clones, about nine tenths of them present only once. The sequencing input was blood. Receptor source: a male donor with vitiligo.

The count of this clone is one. The CDR3 loop reads CASSSGGGGASDTQYF. CDR3 nucleotide sequence: TGTGCCAGCAGCTCAGGGGGCGGGGGGGCGTCAGATACGCAGTATTTT. This sequence joins TRBV9 and TRBJ2-3, with D perhaps TRBD2 (9 bases). Trimming left V 4 bases short and J 4 bases short, with 19 bases between. Germline values: CDR1 SGDLS, CDR2 YYNGEE. CDR3 length equals 16 residues.

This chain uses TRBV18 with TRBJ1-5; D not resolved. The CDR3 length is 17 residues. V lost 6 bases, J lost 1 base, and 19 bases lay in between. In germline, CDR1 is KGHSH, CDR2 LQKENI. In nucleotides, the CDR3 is TGTGCCAGCTCGAGCTCGCCCCCGGGTTCCAGCAATCAGCCCCAGCATTTT. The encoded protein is CASSSSPPGSSNQPQHF.

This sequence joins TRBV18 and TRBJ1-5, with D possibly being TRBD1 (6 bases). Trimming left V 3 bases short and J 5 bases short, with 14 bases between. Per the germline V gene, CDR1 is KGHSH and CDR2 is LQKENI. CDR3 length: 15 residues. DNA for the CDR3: TGTGCCAGCTCACCGACGACAGGCTGGGATCAGCCCCAGCATTTT. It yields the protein CASSPTTGWDQPQHF.

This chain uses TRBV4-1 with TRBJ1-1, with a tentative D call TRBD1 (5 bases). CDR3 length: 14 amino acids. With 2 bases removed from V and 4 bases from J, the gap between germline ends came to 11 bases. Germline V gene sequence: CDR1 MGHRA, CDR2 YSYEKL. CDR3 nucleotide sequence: TGCGCCAGCAGCCAACAGGACACTATCACTGAAGCTTTCTTT. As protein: CASSQQDTITEAFF.

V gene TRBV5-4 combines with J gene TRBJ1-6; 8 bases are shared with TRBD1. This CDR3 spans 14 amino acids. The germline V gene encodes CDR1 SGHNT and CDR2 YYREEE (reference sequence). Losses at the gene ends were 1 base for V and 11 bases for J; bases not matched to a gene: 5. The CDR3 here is CASSLPGGSTPLHF. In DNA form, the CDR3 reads TGTGCCAGCAGCTTGCCAGGGGGCTCGACACCCCTCCACTTT.

The CDR3 loop is CASSLGTQGEGYEQYF. The CDR3 DNA is TGCGCCAGCAGCTTGGGCACCCAGGGTGAAGGCTACGAGCAGTACTTC. V gene TRBV5-1 combines with J gene TRBJ2-7, with a possible D match to TRBD1 (5 bases). The CDR3 loop spans 16 amino acids. Germline lookup yields CDR1 SGHRS and CDR2 YFSETQ. Trimming removed 0 bases at V and 3 bases at J, with 16 bases between.

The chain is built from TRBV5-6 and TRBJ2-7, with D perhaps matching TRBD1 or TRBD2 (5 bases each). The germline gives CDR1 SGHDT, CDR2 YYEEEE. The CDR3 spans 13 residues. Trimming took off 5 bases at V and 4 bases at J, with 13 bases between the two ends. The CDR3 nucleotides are TGTGCCAGCAGTTTGAGGGGCTGGTACGAGCAGTACTTC. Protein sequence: CASSLRGWYEQYF.

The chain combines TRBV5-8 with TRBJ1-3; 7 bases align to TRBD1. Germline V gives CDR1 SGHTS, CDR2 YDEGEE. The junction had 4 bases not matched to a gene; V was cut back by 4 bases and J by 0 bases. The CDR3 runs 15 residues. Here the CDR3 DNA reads TGTGCCAGCAGCCGCGACAGGGACTCTGGAAACACCATATATTTT. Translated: CASSRDRDSGNTIYF.

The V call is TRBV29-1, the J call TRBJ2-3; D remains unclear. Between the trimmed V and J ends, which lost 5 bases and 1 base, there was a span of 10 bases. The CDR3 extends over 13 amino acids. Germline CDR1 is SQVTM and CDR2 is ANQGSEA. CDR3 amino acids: CSVLLSGTDTQYF. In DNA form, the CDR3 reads TGCAGCGTTCTACTTTCGGGCACAGATACGCAGTATTTT.

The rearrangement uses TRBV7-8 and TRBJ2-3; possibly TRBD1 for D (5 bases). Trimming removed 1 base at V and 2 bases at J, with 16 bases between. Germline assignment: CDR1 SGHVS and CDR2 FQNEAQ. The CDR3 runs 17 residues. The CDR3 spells CASSLVGVGVDTDTQYF. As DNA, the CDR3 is TGTGCCAGCAGCTTAGTAGGGGTCGGAGTCGACACAGATACGCAGTATTTT.

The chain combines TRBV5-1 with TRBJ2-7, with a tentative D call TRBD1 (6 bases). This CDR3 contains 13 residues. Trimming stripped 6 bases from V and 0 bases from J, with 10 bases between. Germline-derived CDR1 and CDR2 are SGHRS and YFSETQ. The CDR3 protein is CASNGDNSYEQYF. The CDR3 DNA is TGCGCCAGCAACGGGGACAACTCCTACGAGCAGTACTTC.

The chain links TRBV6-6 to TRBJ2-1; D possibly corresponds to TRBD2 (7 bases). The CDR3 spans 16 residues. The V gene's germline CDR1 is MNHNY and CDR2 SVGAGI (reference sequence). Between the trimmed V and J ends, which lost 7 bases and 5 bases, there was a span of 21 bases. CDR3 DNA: TGTGCCAGCACTCCCCGAGGGGGGGGCTACCACAATGAGCAGTTCTTC. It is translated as CASTPRGGGYHNEQFF.

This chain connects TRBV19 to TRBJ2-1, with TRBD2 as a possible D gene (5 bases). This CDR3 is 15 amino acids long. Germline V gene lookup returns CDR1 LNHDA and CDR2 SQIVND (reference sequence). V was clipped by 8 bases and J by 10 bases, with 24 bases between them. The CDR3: CASRPSGSRRLEQFF. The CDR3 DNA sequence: TGTGCCAGTCGCCCCTCGGGCAGTCGGAGGTTAGAGCAGTTCTTC.

The CDR3 nucleotides read TGTGCCAACCGGGGGGGCTATAATTCACCCCTCCACTTT. Translation: CANRGGYNSPLHF. The chain joins TRBV2 to TRBJ1-6; D perhaps matches TRBD1 (5 bases). The length of the CDR3 is 13 residues. Germline loops: CDR1 SNHLY, CDR2 FYNNEI. The V and J ends lost 10 bases and 3 bases respectively, with 10 bases between them.